One TCR beta chain is described in this entry. These data are taken from a study of graft-versus-host responses after intestinal transplantation. Once graft tissue had been processed, intraepithelial and lamina propria lymphocytes were released. V dropped 6 bases and J dropped 8 bases, with 16 bases sitting between them. CDR3 size: 13 residues. Germline assignment: CDR1 MNHEY and CDR2 SVGAGI. The data were produced by immunoSEQ multiplex PCR, yet TCRdb's version contains in-frame clones alone and is incomplete. Counted here are about 60,000 clones, around 90% occurring once; the ten biggest clones make up 1.5% to 2%.

This clonotype originated in a human patient who received an intestinal transplant, so some T cells may come from the graft donor. Sequenced here: ileum tissue, sampled roughly 390 days after transplant. J is TRBJ1-2 and V is TRBV6-5; weak D call: TRBD1 (6 bases). The DNA of the CDR3 is TGTGCCAGCAGAGAACAGGGTTTGGACGGCTACACCTTC. Residues: CASREQGLDGYTF.